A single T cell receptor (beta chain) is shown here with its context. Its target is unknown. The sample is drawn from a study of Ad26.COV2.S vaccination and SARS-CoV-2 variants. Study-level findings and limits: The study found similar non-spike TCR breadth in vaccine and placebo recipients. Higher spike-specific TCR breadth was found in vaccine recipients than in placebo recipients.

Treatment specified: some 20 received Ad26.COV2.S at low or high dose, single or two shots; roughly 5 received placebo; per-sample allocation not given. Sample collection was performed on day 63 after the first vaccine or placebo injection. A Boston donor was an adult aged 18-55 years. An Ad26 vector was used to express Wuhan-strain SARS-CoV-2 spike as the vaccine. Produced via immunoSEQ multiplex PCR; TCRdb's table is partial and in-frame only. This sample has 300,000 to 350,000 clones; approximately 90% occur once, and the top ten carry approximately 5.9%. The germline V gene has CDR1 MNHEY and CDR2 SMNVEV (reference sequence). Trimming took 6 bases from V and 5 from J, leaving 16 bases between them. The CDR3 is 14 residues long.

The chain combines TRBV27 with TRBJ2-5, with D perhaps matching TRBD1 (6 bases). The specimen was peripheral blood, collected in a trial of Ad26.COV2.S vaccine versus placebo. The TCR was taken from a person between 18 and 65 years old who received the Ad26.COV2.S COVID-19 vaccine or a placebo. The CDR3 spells CASREHRVRETQYF. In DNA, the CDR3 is TGTGCCAGCAGGGAACACAGGGTCCGGGAGACCCAGTACTTC.